This T cell receptor beta chain was captured in a study of T-cell reconstitution after alpha-beta-depleted transplantation in children. Unique molecular identifiers featured in how the TCRbeta library was prepared. TCRdb redid the calling of the PCR reads with MiXCR, one entry per CDR3 protein. The sample has roughly 610,000 distinct CDR3 sequences, roughly a tenth seen once; the top ten hold roughly 3.9%. Trimming removed 3 bases from V and 5 bases from J, with 15 bases in between. CDR3 length: 14 amino acids. Germline loops: CDR1 DFQATT, CDR2 SNEGSKA (reference sequence). This clonotype was seen a few times.

The gene calls are TRBV20-1 and TRBJ2-3, with unresolved D. Sequences were derived from PBMCs from the stem cell graft donor, sampled from the stem cell graft. The sequence derives from a human donor who donated a stem cell graft to a child with acute myeloid leukemia. CDR3 DNA: TGCAGTGCTAGGAGGCCCGCTTCGGGAGATACGCAGTATTTT. Translated, it gives CSARRPASGDTQYF.